This T cell receptor (beta chain) was captured by sequencing in a study of T cell responses to AZD1222 COVID-19 vaccine. Notes on the study in general: Repertoires were obtained solely post-peak T cell response. Targets within unmutated variant regions were reportedly found for nearly half of spike-specific TCRs. Just a handful of AZD1222 recipients tested seropositive at baseline. Spike-spanning, vaccine-associated CD4 TCRs were dominant at 160-218 and 743-854.

Profiled with immunoSEQ multiplex PCR; TCRdb holds only in-frame clones, not every one. Among 95,000 to 150,000 clones listed, 92% were seen once. Between the trimmed V and J ends, which lost 0 bases and 6 bases, there was a span of 8 bases. CDR3 length: 13 amino acids. CDR1 GTSNPN and CDR2 SVGIG come from the germline V gene (reference sequence). Comments on this clone: What it binds is unknown.

The TCR sequence derives from an adult in good health. Sequenced material: peripheral blood, taken on day 0 of AZD1222 vaccination. This rearrangement joins TRBV30 to TRBJ2-2, with D perhaps matching TRBD1 (5 bases). CDR3: CAWSVSGSGELFF. The CDR3 bases are TGTGCCTGGAGTGTCTCAGGGTCCGGGGAGCTGTTTTTT.